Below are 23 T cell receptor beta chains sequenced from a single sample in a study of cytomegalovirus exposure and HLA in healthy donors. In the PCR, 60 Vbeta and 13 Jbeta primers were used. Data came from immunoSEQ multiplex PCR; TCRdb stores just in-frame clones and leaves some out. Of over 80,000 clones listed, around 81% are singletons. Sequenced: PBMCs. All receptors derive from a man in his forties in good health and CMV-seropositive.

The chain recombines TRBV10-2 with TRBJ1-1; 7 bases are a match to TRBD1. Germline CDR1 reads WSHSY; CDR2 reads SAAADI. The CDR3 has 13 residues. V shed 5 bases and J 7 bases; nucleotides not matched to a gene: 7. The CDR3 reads CASSPTGAGEAFF. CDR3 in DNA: TGCGCCAGCAGTCCAACAGGGGCAGGTGAAGCTTTCTTT.

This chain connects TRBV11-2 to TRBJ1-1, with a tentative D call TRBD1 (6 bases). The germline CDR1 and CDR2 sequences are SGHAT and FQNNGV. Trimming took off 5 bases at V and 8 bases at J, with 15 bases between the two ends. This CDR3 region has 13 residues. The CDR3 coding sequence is TGTGCCAGCAGCGCCGAGAGGGGGAAGGAAGCTTTCTTT. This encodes CASSAERGKEAFF.

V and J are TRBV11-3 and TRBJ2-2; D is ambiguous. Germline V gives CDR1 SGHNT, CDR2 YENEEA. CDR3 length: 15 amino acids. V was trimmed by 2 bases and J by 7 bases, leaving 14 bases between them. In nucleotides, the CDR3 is TGTGCCAGCAGCTTATCCCCTGGCTTCAACGGGGAGCTGTTTTTT. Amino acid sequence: CASSLSPGFNGELFF.

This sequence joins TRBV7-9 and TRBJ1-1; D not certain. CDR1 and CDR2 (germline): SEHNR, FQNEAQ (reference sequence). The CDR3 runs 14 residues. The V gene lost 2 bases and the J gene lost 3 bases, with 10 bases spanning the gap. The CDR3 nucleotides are TGTGCCAGCAGCTTACTTAAGCGAGACACTGAAGCTTTCTTT. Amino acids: CASSLLKRDTEAFF.

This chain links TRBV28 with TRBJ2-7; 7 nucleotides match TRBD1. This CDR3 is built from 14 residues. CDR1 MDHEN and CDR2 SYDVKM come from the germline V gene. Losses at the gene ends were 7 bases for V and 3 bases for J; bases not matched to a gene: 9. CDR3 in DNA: TGTGCCAGCAATACAGGGGTCGAATACTACGAGCAGTACTTC. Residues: CASNTGVEYYEQYF.

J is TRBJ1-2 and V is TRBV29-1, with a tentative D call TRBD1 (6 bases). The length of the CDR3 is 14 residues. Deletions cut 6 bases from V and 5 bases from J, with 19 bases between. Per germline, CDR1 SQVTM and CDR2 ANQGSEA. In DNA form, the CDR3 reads TGCAGCGTCGACCACTCGGACAGTGGATATGGCTACACCTTC. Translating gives CSVDHSDSGYGYTF.

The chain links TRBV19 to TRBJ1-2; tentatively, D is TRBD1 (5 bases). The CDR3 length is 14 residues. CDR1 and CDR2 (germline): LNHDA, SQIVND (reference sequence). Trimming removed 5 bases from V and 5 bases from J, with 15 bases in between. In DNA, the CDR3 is TGTGCCAGTAGTCGCCCCGGGGACTCGTATGGCTACACCTTC. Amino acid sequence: CASSRPGDSYGYTF.

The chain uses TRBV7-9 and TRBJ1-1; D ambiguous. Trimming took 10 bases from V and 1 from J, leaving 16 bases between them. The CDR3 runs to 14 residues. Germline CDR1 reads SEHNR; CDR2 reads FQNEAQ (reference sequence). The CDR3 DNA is TGTGCCATTACGCCGGGTTTGGCGAACACTGAAGCTTTCTTT. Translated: CAITPGLANTEAFF.

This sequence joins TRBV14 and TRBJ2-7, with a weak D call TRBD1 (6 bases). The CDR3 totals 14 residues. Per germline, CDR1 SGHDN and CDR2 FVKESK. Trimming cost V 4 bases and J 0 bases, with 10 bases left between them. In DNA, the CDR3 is TGTGCCAGCAGCCCCACGACAGGCTCCTACGAGCAGTACTTC. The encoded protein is CASSPTTGSYEQYF.

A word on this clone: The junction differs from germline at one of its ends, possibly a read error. Written as DNA, the CDR3 is TGTTCCAGCAGCCCTGTCCCTGAGGGAAGGGGGAACTATGGCTACACCTTC. Translating it yields CSSSPVPEGRGNYGYTF. The rearrangement joins TRBV7-9 to TRBJ1-2; D is perhaps TRBD1 (6 bases). CDR3 length: 17 amino acids. Germline values: CDR1 SEHNR, CDR2 FQNEAQ (reference sequence).

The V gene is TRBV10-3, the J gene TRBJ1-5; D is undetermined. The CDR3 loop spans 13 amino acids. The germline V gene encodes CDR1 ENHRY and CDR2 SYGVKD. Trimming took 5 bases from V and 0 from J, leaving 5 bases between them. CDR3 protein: CAISTDSNQPQHF. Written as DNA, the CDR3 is TGTGCCATCAGTACAGATAGCAATCAGCCCCAGCATTTT.

The CDR3: CASSLGGGSGANVLTF. The CDR3, as DNA: TGTGCCAGCAGCTTAGGGGGGGGCTCTGGGGCCAACGTCCTGACTTTC. The chain recombines TRBV13 with TRBJ2-6; possibly TRBD2 for D (6 bases). Trimming took off 0 bases at V and 0 bases at J, with 6 bases between the two ends. Germline lookup yields CDR1 PRHDT and CDR2 FYEKMQ (reference sequence). The CDR3 runs 16 residues.

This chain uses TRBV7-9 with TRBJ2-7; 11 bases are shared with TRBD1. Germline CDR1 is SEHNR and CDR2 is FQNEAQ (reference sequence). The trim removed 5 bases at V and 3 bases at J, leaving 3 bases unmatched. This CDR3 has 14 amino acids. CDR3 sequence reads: CASSPGTGGYEQYF. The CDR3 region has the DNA TGTGCCAGCAGCCCCGGGACAGGGGGCTACGAGCAGTACTTC. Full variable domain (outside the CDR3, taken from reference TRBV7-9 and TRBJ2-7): DTGVSQNPRHKITKRGQNVTFRCDPISEHNRLYWYRQTLGQGPEFLTYFQNEAQLEKSRLLSDRFSAERPKGSFSTLEIQRTEQGDSAMYLCASSPGTGGYEQYFGPGTRLTVT.

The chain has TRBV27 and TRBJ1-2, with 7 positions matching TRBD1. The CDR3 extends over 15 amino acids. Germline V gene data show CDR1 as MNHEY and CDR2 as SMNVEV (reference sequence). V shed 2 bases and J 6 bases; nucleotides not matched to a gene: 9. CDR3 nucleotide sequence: TGTGCCAGCAGTTTAGGACAGGCCATGGGAGATGGCTACACCTTC. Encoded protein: CASSLGQAMGDGYTF.

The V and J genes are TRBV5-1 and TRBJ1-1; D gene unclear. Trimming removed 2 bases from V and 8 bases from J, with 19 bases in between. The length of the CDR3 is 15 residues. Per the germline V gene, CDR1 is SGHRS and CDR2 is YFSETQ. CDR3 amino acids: CASSLTNPSQAEAFF. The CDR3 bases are TGCGCCAGCAGCTTAACCAACCCATCCCAGGCAGAAGCTTTCTTT.

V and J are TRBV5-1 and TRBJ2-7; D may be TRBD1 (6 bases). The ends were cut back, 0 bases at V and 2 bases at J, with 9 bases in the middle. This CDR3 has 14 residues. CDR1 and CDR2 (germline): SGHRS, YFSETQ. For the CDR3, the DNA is TGCGCCAGCAGCTTGGACAGGGCTCCCTACGAGCAGTACTTC. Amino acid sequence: CASSLDRAPYEQYF.

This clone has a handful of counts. CDR3 DNA sequence: TGTGCCAGCAGTTTACGGCAAACCCGGACAATCGACGTCAATGAGCAGTTCTTC. Translated: CASSLRQTRTIDVNEQFF. This rearrangement joins TRBV28 to TRBJ2-1; the D gene is possibly TRBD1 (5 bases). The CDR3 contains 18 residues. CDR1 is MDHEN and CDR2 is SYDVKM in the germline V gene. V gave up 2 bases and J gave up 6 bases, with 23 bases separating them.

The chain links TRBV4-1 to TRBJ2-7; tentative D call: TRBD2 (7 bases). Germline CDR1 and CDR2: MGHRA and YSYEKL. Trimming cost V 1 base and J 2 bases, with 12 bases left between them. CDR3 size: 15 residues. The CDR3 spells CASSQGAGAPYEQYF. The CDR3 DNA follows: TGCGCCAGCAGCCAAGGGGCGGGGGCCCCCTACGAGCAGTACTTC.

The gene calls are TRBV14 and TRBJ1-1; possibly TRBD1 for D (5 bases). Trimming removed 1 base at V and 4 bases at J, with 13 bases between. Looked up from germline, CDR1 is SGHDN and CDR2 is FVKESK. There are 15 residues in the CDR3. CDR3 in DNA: TGTGCCAGCAGCCAAGGGGTGACAGCGTTCACTGAAGCTTTCTTT. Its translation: CASSQGVTAFTEAFF. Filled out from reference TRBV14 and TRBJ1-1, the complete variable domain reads EAGVTQFPSHSVIEKGQTVTLRCDPISGHDNLYWYRRVMGKEIKFLLHFVKESKQDESGMPNNRFLAERTGGTYSTLKVQPAELEDSGVYFCASSQGVTAFTEAFFGQGTRLTVV.

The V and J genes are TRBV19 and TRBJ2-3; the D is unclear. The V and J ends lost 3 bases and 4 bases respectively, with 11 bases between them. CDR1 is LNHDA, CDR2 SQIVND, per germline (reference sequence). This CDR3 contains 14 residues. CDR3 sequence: CASSIRSNPDTQYF. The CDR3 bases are TGTGCCAGTAGTATTCGGTCGAATCCAGATACGCAGTATTTT.

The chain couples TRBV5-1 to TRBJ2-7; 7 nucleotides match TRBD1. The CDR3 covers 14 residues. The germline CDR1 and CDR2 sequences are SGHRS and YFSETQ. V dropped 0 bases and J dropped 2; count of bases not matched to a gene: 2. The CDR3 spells CASSLVQGTYEQYF. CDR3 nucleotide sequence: TGCGCCAGCAGCTTGGTACAGGGGACCTACGAGCAGTACTTC.

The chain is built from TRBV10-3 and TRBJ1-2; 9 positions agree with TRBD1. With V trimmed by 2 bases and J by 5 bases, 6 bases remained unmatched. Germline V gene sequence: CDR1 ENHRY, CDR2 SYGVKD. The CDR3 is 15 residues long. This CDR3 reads CAISEADRGGYGYTF. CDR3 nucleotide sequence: TGTGCCATCAGTGAGGCCGACAGGGGGGGATATGGCTACACCTTC.

DNA for the CDR3: TGTGCCAGCAGTGATCCCAGGGCTAGAGGCTACACCTTC. This translates into CASSDPRARGYTF. The chain links TRBV25-1 to TRBJ1-2; possibly TRBD1 for D (5 bases). Trimming pared 3 bases from V and 8 bases from J, leaving 13 bases between. Germline V gene lookup returns CDR1 MGHDK and CDR2 SYGVNS. This CDR3 region has 13 residues.